This T cell receptor beta chain appears in the sequencing data of a study of T cells in Graves' hyperthyroidism and ophthalmopathy. General study points: The model's output predicted ophthalmopathy at a median of about 6.5 months prior to onset.

Amplification targeted TCR beta CDR3 regions from RNA transcripts. Primed by the HTBI set, a first-round RT-PCR was run on the TCR CDR3. TCRdb reprocessed the multiplex PCR reads via MiXCR and lists one record per CDR3 protein. The sample records approximately 220,000 distinct CDR3 sequences, around 20% being singletons. This clonotype was picked up many times. Its antigen is not known. This CDR3 is 15 amino acids long. The germline gives CDR1 GTSNPN, CDR2 SVGIG (reference sequence). Germline trimming cut 0 bases from V and 2 bases from J; bases unmatched to any gene: 5. The TCR comes from a man in his forties with Graves' hyperthyroidism. Sequenced input: blood. The chain employs TRBV30 and TRBJ2-5, with TRBD2 matching 8 bases. DNA of the CDR3: TGTGCCTGGAGTGTAAATACGGGGGGGCAAGAGACCCAGTACTTC. The encoded protein is CAWSVNTGGQETQYF. The complete variable domain, with remaining parts taken from reference TRBV30 and TRBJ2-5, reads SQTIHQWPATLVQPVGSPLSLECTVEGTSNPNLYWYRQAAGRGLQLLFYSVGIGQISSEVPQNLSASRPQDRQFILSSKKLLLSDSGFYLCAWSVNTGGQETQYFGPGTRLLVL.